A selection of T cell receptor beta chains follows, all from one sample in a study of shared clonotypes between healthy human individuals. The repertoire was sequenced with immunoSEQ multiplex PCR; TCRdb's copy has only in-frame clones and lacks some. The sample includes around 2,100,000 clones, about 95% of them seen just once. Sequencing was done on a sample of naive CD8+ T cells sorted from blood. These receptors were obtained from a man younger than 35 in good health. Both conserved end residues are part of each CDR3. A D gene is named only where the DNA matches it firmly. For some rows the clone size is stated as once, few or many, or as a class when expanded; others skip it.

D gene: .; clone size: .; J gene: TRBJ1-2; V gene: TRBV27; CDR3 protein: CASGLSTGSYGYTF; CDR3 DNA: TGTGCCAGCGGACTTTCAACAGGGTCCTATGGCTACACCTTC
D gene: TRBD2; clone size: .; J gene: TRBJ2-3; V gene: TRBV30; CDR3 protein: CAWSRGLAGISDTQYF; CDR3 DNA: TGTGCCTGGAGTAGGGGACTAGCGGGAATCTCAGATACGCAGTATTTT
D gene: .; clone size: .; J gene: TRBJ2-3; V gene: TRBV6-5; CDR3 protein: CASTECPRASDTQYF; CDR3 DNA: TGTGCCAGCACCGAGTGCCCACGGGCCTCAGATACGCAGTATTTT
D gene: .; clone size: .; J gene: TRBJ2-1; V gene: TRBV5-1; CDR3 protein: CASSLEAINEQFF; CDR3 DNA: TGCGCCAGCAGCTTGGAAGCGATCAATGAGCAGTTCTTC
D gene: TRBD2; clone size: .; J gene: TRBJ2-3; V gene: TRBV6-4; CDR3 protein: CASSDRPSGSTDTQYF; CDR3 DNA: TGTGCCAGCAGTGATAGGCCTAGCGGGAGCACAGATACGCAGTATTTT
D gene: .; clone size: .; J gene: TRBJ2-3; V gene: TRBV4-1; CDR3 protein: CASSPWDSTDTQYF; CDR3 DNA: TGCGCCAGCAGCCCTTGGGACAGCACAGATACGCAGTATTTT
D gene: .; clone size: once; J gene: TRBJ2-2; V gene: TRBV5-8; CDR3 protein: CASSPTGSGTGELFF; CDR3 DNA: TGTGCCAGCAGCCCCACAGGGTCAGGCACCGGGGAGCTGTTTTTT
D gene: .; clone size: .; J gene: TRBJ2-1; V gene: TRBV2; CDR3 protein: CASKGGRSSYNEQFF; CDR3 DNA: TGTGCCAGCAAAGGGGGACGAAGCTCCTACAATGAGCAGTTCTTC
D gene: TRBD1; clone size: .; J gene: TRBJ2-7; V gene: TRBV19; CDR3 protein: CASSAGTGLIYEQYF; CDR3 DNA: TGTGCCAGTAGTGCAGGGACAGGTCTTATCTACGAGCAGTACTTC
D gene: TRBD1; clone size: .; J gene: TRBJ2-7; V gene: TRBV6-4; CDR3 protein: CASRGTGTSYEQYF; CDR3 DNA: TGTGCCAGCAGGGGGACAGGGACAAGCTACGAGCAGTACTTC
D gene: .; clone size: .; J gene: TRBJ2-7; V gene: TRBV11-2; CDR3 protein: CASSLAGETYEQYF; CDR3 DNA: TGTGCCAGCAGCCTCGCCGGGGAAACGTACGAGCAGTACTTC
D gene: TRBD1; clone size: .; J gene: TRBJ1-1; V gene: TRBV7-9; CDR3 protein: CASSFESRGLSEAFF; CDR3 DNA: TGTGCCAGCAGCTTCGAATCAAGGGGGCTCTCTGAAGCTTTCTTT
D gene: .; clone size: .; J gene: TRBJ2-1; V gene: TRBV2; CDR3 protein: CASFGDPYNEQFF; CDR3 DNA: TGTGCCAGCTTCGGGGACCCCTACAATGAGCAGTTCTTC
D gene: TRBD1; clone size: once; J gene: TRBJ2-7; V gene: TRBV5-8; CDR3 protein: CASSVTGTGGEQYF; CDR3 DNA: TGTGCCAGCAGCGTGACCGGGACAGGGGGCGAGCAGTACTTC
D gene: .; clone size: .; J gene: TRBJ1-1; V gene: TRBV7-9; CDR3 protein: CASSSPLRSEAFF; CDR3 DNA: TGTGCCAGCAGTTCCCCGTTGAGAAGTGAAGCTTTCTTT
D gene: .; clone size: .; J gene: TRBJ2-2; V gene: TRBV30; CDR3 protein: CALGETGNTGELFF; CDR3 DNA: TGTGCCCTGGGGGAGACAGGGAACACCGGGGAGCTGTTTTTT
D gene: TRBD1; clone size: few; J gene: TRBJ1-1; V gene: TRBV29-1; CDR3 protein: CSVLTGWDTEAFF; CDR3 DNA: TGCAGCGTTCTGACAGGGTGGGACACTGAAGCTTTCTTT